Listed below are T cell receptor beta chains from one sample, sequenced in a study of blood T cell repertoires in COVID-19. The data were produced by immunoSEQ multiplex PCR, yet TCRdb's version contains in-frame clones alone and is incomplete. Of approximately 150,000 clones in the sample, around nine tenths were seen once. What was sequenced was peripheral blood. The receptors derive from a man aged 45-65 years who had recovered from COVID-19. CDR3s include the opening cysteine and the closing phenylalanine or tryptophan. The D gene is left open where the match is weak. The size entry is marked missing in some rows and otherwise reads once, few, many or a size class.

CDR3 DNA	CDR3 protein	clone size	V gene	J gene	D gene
TGTGCCAGCAGCAGGGGGCTTTTGAACACTGAAGCTTTCTTT	CASSRGLLNTEAFF	-	TRBV2	TRBJ1-1	TRBD1
TGTGCCAGCAGCTTAGAGGTCAGGGCCCTCTCCTACGAGCAGTACTTC	CASSLEVRALSYEQYF	-	TRBV13	TRBJ2-7	-
TGTGCCAGCAGTTCGGGTCGGGATCAGCCCCAGCATTTT	CASSSGRDQPQHF	few	TRBV6-2/TRBV6-3	TRBJ1-5	-
TGTGCCAGCAGCCAAGACGGCGGGGGGGCCAGCACAGATACGCAGTATTTT	CASSQDGGGASTDTQYF	once	TRBV4-2	TRBJ2-3	TRBD2
TGTGCCAGCAGTCCCGAGGTCGGAAATGAGCAGTTCTTC	CASSPEVGNEQFF	-	TRBV6-2/TRBV6-3	TRBJ2-1	-
TGTGCCACCAGCAGAGATCGGGGGGAGACCCAGTACTTC	CATSRDRGETQYF	-	TRBV15	TRBJ2-5	-
TGTGCCAGCAGCAGAACAGGGAACACTGAAGCTTTCTTT	CASSRTGNTEAFF	-	TRBV25-1	TRBJ1-1	-
TGTGCCAGCAGTTCGGACAGCGATGAGCAGTTCTTC	CASSSDSDEQFF	few	TRBV11-3	TRBJ2-1	-
TGCGCCAGCAGCTCCTCCGGGACAGGGGGCGTTCGGACTGAAGCTTTCTTT	CASSSSGTGGVRTEAFF	-	TRBV5-1	TRBJ1-1	TRBD1
TGTGCCAGCAGCCCCCGGGGCACTGAAGCTTTCTTT	CASSPRGTEAFF	-	TRBV3-1/TRBV3-2	TRBJ1-1	-
TGTGCCAGCAGTTTCGCACCAGGGACAACTAATGAAAAACTGTTTTTT	CASSFAPGTTNEKLFF	-	TRBV28	TRBJ1-4	-
TGTGCCAGCAGCAAAGACCCCTATGGGGACAGGGGAGAAGACTATGGCTACACCTTC	CASSKDPYGDRGEDYGYTF	-	TRBV21-1	TRBJ1-2	-
TGTGCAGCAGGCGGGGGGAACAGGGCTAAAAACATTCAGTACTTC	CAAGGGNRAKNIQYF	-	TRBV5-4	TRBJ2-4	TRBD2
TGTGCCAGCAGCTCGGGACTAGCGGGAGGGCCTGAGACCCAGTACTTC	CASSSGLAGGPETQYF	-	TRBV7-9	TRBJ2-5	TRBD2
TGCGCCAGCAGCATAGGGACAGGGGCAAATCAGCCCCAGCATTTT	CASSIGTGANQPQHF	once	TRBV5-1	TRBJ1-5	TRBD1
TGTGCCAGCAGCTTAAGCGACGGTCGCTCCTACAATGAGCAGTTCTTC	CASSLSDGRSYNEQFF	-	TRBV11-2	TRBJ2-1	-
TGTGCCACCAGTGATTTGGCCCGTACAGGGCGGAAGCAGTTCTTC	CATSDLARTGRKQFF	-	TRBV24-1	TRBJ2-1	-
TGTGCCAGCAGCCAGGGACACAATTCACCCCTCCACTTT	CASSQGHNSPLHF	-	TRBV11-2	TRBJ1-6	-
TGCGCCAGCAGCTTGGCGGGGGACTCTGGCTACACCTTC	CASSLAGDSGYTF	-	TRBV5-1	TRBJ1-2	-
TGTGCCAGCTCAGCCTCGACAGGGGATAGAGAGACCCAGTACTTC	CASSASTGDRETQYF	-	TRBV18	TRBJ2-5	TRBD1
TGTGCCAGCAGTTTTACAGGGGGAACCGGGGAGCTGTTTTTT	CASSFTGGTGELFF	-	TRBV28	TRBJ2-2	TRBD1
TGTGCCAGCAGTTTGGGCCGCACAGATACGCAGTATTTT	CASSLGRTDTQYF	once	TRBV28	TRBJ2-3	-
TGTGCCAGCAGCCCGAGGACTAGCGGGGGGGGAAATACGCAGTATTTT	CASSPRTSGGGNTQYF	-	TRBV5-4	TRBJ2-3	TRBD2